Below are 17 T cell receptor beta chains sequenced from a single sample in a study of spatial heterogeneity in lung cancer. Study results and caveats: Counts that tracked tumor mutation counts were those of expanded intratumoral alpha and beta TCRs.

Noted time point: sample taken at primary tumor resection. Their antigen targets remain unknown. TCRdb called the 5' RACE reads again in MiXCR, with one record for every CDR3 protein. The sample lists around 16,000 distinct CDR3 sequences, approximately 6.5% seen once, with around a fifth in the top ten. Here the sequenced sample was lung tumor tissue, taken at surgery. Receptors were obtained from a female donor with early-stage non-small cell lung cancer.

With respect to this clonotype: For a library built for alpha chains, this beta chain is a stray read; little rests on its size. This chain connects TRBV15 to TRBJ1-2, with D possibly being TRBD1 (6 bases). In germline, CDR1 is LNHNV, CDR2 YYDKDF (reference sequence). The CDR3 is made up of 14 amino acids. V was pared by 0 bases and J by 8 bases, with 13 bases between. The CDR3 nucleotides read TGTGCCACCAGCAGAGATGGTCCAGGGGAAGGCTACACCTTC. Translating gives CATSRDGPGEGYTF. Complete variable domain (other parts from reference TRBV15 and TRBJ1-2): DAMVIQNPRYQVTQFGKPVTLSCSQTLNHNVMYWYQQKSSQAPKLLFHYYDKDFNNEADTPDNFQSRRPNTSFCFLDIRSPGLGDTAMYLCATSRDGPGEGYTFGSGTRLTVV.

This clonotype was seen many times. The library was prepared for alpha chains; this beta chain is a stray read, so its frequency means little. The genes are TRBV4-1 and TRBJ1-5; tentatively, D is TRBD1 (6 bases). The CDR3 is 15 amino acids. In germline, CDR1 is MGHRA, CDR2 YSYEKL. With 2 bases removed from V and 7 bases from J, the gap between germline ends came to 15 bases. CDR3 sequence reads: CASSQLPGTGQPQHF. The DNA of the CDR3 is TGCGCCAGCAGCCAATTACCAGGTACAGGGCAGCCCCAGCATTTT.

This clonotype was counted at least ten times. Found in a library prepared for alpha chains, this beta chain is an off-target read, and its abundance has little meaning. The rearrangement joins TRBV28 to TRBJ2-7; TRBD1 is a possible D gene (7 bases). Trimming took 2 bases from V and 5 from J, leaving 16 bases between them. The CDR3 consists of 15 residues. The germline V gene encodes CDR1 MDHEN and CDR2 SYDVKM. The CDR3 region has the DNA TGTGCCAGCAGTTTAGGGGGGACAGAGCTTAACGAGCAGTACTTC. It translates to CASSLGGTELNEQYF. Full variable domain (outside the CDR3, taken from reference TRBV28 and TRBJ2-7): DVKVTQSSRYLVKRTGEKVFLECVQDMDHENMFWYRQDPGLGLRLIYFSYDVKMKEKGDIPEGYSVSREKKERFSLILESASTNQTSMYLCASSLGGTELNEQYFGPGTRLTVT.

On this clonotype: For a library built for alpha chains, this beta chain is a stray read; little rests on its size. This rearrangement joins TRBV2 to TRBJ1-5; D is ambiguous. Germline CDR1 reads SNHLY; CDR2 reads FYNNEI. The CDR3 extends over 13 amino acids. V was trimmed by 7 bases and J by 2 bases, leaving 9 bases between them. CDR3 protein: CASNGGGNQPQHF. As DNA, the CDR3 is TGTGCCAGCAACGGCGGGGGCAATCAGCCCCAGCATTTT.

At least ten counts were recorded for this clonotype. This beta chain appears as a stray read in a library generated for alpha chains; its size is not informative. The chain has TRBV12-3 or TRBV12-4 and TRBJ2-7; no firm D call. CDR3 size: 13 residues. V was clipped by 7 bases and J by 2 bases, with 12 bases between them. The CDR3 bases are TGTGCCAGCACCCGGGTTGGCCCCTACGAGCAGTACTTC. Translation: CASTRVGPYEQYF.

There are many counts of this clonotype. Found in a library prepared for alpha chains, this beta chain is an off-target read, and its abundance has little meaning. The rearrangement joins TRBV12-3 or TRBV12-4 to TRBJ1-1, with 9 bases lining up with TRBD1. After removal of 6 bases from V and 1 base from J, the junction contained 9 bases not matched to a gene. The CDR3 contains 16 residues. The CDR3 region is CASRGRPGQGNTEAFF. CDR3 DNA sequence: TGTGCCAGCAGGGGGAGGCCGGGACAGGGGAACACTGAAGCTTTCTTT.

There are many counts of this clonotype. Since the library was made to target alpha chains, this beta chain is a stray read and its abundance is not meaningful. The V call is TRBV2, the J call TRBJ2-1; 10 bases are shared with TRBD2. The trim removed 0 bases at V and 8 bases at J, leaving 4 bases unmatched. Germline assignment: CDR1 SNHLY and CDR2 FYNNEI. This CDR3 comprises 15 residues. CDR3 in DNA: TGTGCCAGCAGTGAAGCCCTAGCGGGGGCCGATGAGCAGTTCTTC. It is translated as CASSEALAGADEQFF.

This clonotype occurred many times. Being off target in a library aimed at alpha chains, this beta chain has a size of little meaning. The gene calls are TRBV2 and TRBJ2-1; no definite D call. V lost 5 bases, J lost 9 bases, and 11 bases lay in between. The CDR3 has 12 amino acids. Looked up from germline, CDR1 is SNHLY and CDR2 is FYNNEI. CDR3: CASSLNIGEQFF. In nucleotides, the CDR3 is TGTGCCAGCAGTCTTAACATCGGTGAGCAGTTCTTC. The full variable domain, rest sourced from reference TRBV2 and TRBJ2-1, is EPEVTQTPSHQVTQMGQEVILRCVPISNHLYFYWYRQILGQKVEFLVSFYNNEISEKSEIFDDQFSVERPDGSNFTLKIRSTKLEDSAMYFCASSLNIGEQFFGPGTRLTVL.

In regard to this clonotype: A much larger clone differs by one base, so this may be a read error. A library prepared for alpha chains yielded this beta chain as an off-target read; its size is of little meaning. The CDR3 loop reads CAWSLGYINQPQHF. The DNA for the CDR3 is TGTGCCTGGAGTCTGGGATATATCAATCAGCCCCAGCATTTT. This rearrangement joins TRBV30 to TRBJ1-5; no definite D call. CDR3 length: 14 amino acids. Germline CDR1 and CDR2: GTSNPN and SVGIG (reference sequence). Trimming removed 2 bases from V and 3 bases from J, with 11 bases in between.

This clonotype was found many times. The size of this beta chain means little, since it is a stray read in a library made for alpha chains. The V gene is TRBV7-3, the J gene TRBJ2-1; weak D call: TRBD2 (6 bases). The CDR3 contains 15 residues. V lost 5 bases, J lost 5 bases, and 16 bases lay in between. Per germline, CDR1 SGHTA and CDR2 FQGTGA. The CDR3 DNA follows: TGTGCCAGCAGCGCCTTAGGACTACCGAACAATGAGCAGTTCTTC. Translation: CASSALGLPNNEQFF.

This clonotype was found many times. This beta chain was picked up by a library intended for alpha chains and is off target, so its count carries little meaning. The chain employs TRBV6-2 or TRBV6-3 and TRBJ2-5; 8 bases map to TRBD2. Germline CDR1 reads MNHEY; CDR2 reads SVGEGT. V shed 6 bases, J shed 5 bases, and the junction held 5 bases outside the gene matches. The CDR3 consists of 13 residues. The chain's CDR3 is CASRSGGRETQYF. In DNA form, the CDR3 reads TGTGCCAGCAGGAGCGGGGGCCGGGAGACCCAGTACTTC.

This clonotype was observed many times. Little can be read into the size of this beta chain, an off-target read in a library designed for alpha chains. The rearrangement uses TRBV6-2 or TRBV6-3 and TRBJ1-5; unclear D gene. Germline CDR1 and CDR2: MNHEY and SVGEGT. Trimming took 5 bases from V and 4 from J, leaving 15 bases between them. The CDR3 runs 15 residues. The CDR3: CASSPRRYGNQPQHF. The CDR3 DNA reads TGTGCCAGCAGTCCGCGTCGGTATGGGAATCAGCCCCAGCATTTT.

Regarding this clonotype: This beta chain represents an off-target read in a library built for alpha chains; its size is of limited meaning. This rearrangement joins TRBV20-1 to TRBJ2-2; 8 bases map to TRBD1. V lost 3 bases, J lost 1 base, and 1 base stayed unmatched. This CDR3 spans 14 amino acids. Germline CDR1 reads DFQATT; CDR2 reads SNEGSKA (reference sequence). This CDR3 reads CSASDRGNTGELFF. CDR3 DNA sequence: TGCAGTGCTAGTGACAGGGGGAACACCGGGGAGCTGTTTTTT.

This clonotype was picked up many times. This beta chain was picked up by a library intended for alpha chains and is off target, so its count carries little meaning. The chain links TRBV5-8 to TRBJ1-2, with a tentative D call TRBD1 (6 bases). The CDR3 sequence is 16 residues long. Germline V lookup: CDR1 SGHTS, CDR2 YDEGEE. The V and J ends lost 0 bases and 1 base respectively, with 13 bases between them. For the CDR3, the DNA is TGTGCCAGCAGCTTGGGGGAACAGGGTAGTAACTATGGCTACACCTTC. Amino acid sequence: CASSLGEQGSNYGYTF. Complete variable domain (other parts from reference TRBV5-8 and TRBJ1-2): EAGVTQSPTHLIKTRGQQATLRCSPISGHTSVYWYQQALGLGLQFLLWYDEGEERNRGNFPPRFSGRQFPNYSSELNVNALELEDSALYLCASSLGEQGSNYGYTFGSGTRLTVV.

This clonotype was observed many times. Little can be read into the size of this beta chain, an off-target read in a library designed for alpha chains. The V gene is TRBV29-1, the J gene TRBJ1-2; D gene ambiguous. Germline V gene sequence: CDR1 SQVTM, CDR2 ANQGSEA. The CDR3 consists of 10 residues. The germline V and J ends were trimmed by 7 bases and 7 bases, with 10 bases remaining between them. The CDR3 nucleotides are TGCAGCGCCAGTGATGGTGGCTACACCTTC. It specifies CSASDGGYTF.

As regards this clonotype: As an off-target read in a library built for alpha chains, this beta chain has a frequency of little significance. The chain employs TRBV6-5 and TRBJ2-3; D not certain. V was clipped by 3 bases and J by 6 bases, with 16 bases between them. In germline, CDR1 is MNHEY, CDR2 SVGAGI. This CDR3 contains 15 residues. The DNA of the CDR3 is TGTGCCAGCAGTTATCAGGCTTCGGTGGTGGATACGCAGTATTTT. This codes for CASSYQASVVDTQYF.

Notes on this clonotype: This beta chain is an unintended read in a library built for alpha chains; its size means little. This sequence joins TRBV4-2 and TRBJ2-1; 7 bases are a match to TRBD2. CDR1 and CDR2 (germline): LGHNA, YNFKEQ. CDR3 size: 15 residues. The ends lost 1 base at V and 0 bases at J; junction bases unmatched: 0. The CDR3 protein is CASSQGTSSYNEQFF. In DNA form, the CDR3 reads TGTGCCAGCAGCCAAGGGACTAGCTCCTACAATGAGCAGTTCTTC.